These 25 T cell receptor beta chains originate from one sample sequenced in a study of T-cell reconstitution after alpha-beta-depleted transplantation in children (dated by TCRdb to 2016 to 2018). Receptor amplification or capture employed PCR. This sample was sequenced with an Illumina HiSeq 2500. TCR libraries were prepared with molecular barcoding, using unique molecular identifiers to normalize TCRbeta repertoire quantification. The public reads were run again by TCRdb, first through fastp at Q25 and then through MiXCR, and only productive beta chains were kept. CDR3 protein sequences are deduplicated, and each keeps its most common genes and DNA. The sample table contains 150,000 to 250,000 distinct CDR3 sequences; only one count was recorded for about 15% of them. Together, the top ten hold approximately 13% of the sample. Sequences were derived from PBMCs from the stem cell graft donor, sampled from the stem cell graft. These receptors all come from a human donor who donated a stem cell graft to a child with acute lymphoblastic leukemia.

As concerns this clonotype: A read error is possible here, since a much larger clone lies one base away. V gene TRBV10-3 combines with J gene TRBJ2-7; TRBD2 is a possible D gene (6 bases). The V and J ends lost 0 bases and 6 bases respectively, with 18 bases between them. The CDR3 contains 16 residues. Germline values: CDR1 ENHRY, CDR2 SYGVKD. CDR3 in DNA: TGTGCCATCAGTGAGTCGTTGCGGGGAGAGGTCTCCGAGCAGTACTTC. It is translated as CAISESLRGEVSEQYF.

This clonotype was found a few times. The V gene is TRBV20-1, the J gene TRBJ2-1; possible D gene TRBD1, 6 bases. The CDR3 extends over 16 amino acids. The V end lost 0 bases, the J end lost 2 bases, and 14 bases lay between the germline ends. Germline CDR1 reads DFQATT; CDR2 reads SNEGSKA (reference sequence). CDR3 amino acids: CSARDYRDLTYNEQFF. CDR3 DNA sequence: TGCAGTGCTAGAGATTACAGGGACCTAACCTACAATGAGCAGTTCTTC.

V usage is TRBV4-2 and J usage is TRBJ2-1; 9 bases fit TRBD2. The ends lost 4 bases at V and 8 bases at J; junction bases unmatched: 15. The CDR3 length is 17 residues. Germline CDR1 and CDR2: LGHNA and YNFKEQ. This CDR3 reads CASSPGISGSIPDEQFF. CDR3 coding DNA: TGTGCCAGCAGCCCCGGGATTAGCGGGAGCATCCCTGATGAGCAGTTCTTC.

This clonotype has at least ten counts. The chain couples TRBV11-2 to TRBJ2-1; D tentatively fits TRBD1 or TRBD2 (5 bases each). CDR1 is SGHAT, CDR2 FQNNGV, per germline. The V gene lost 5 bases and the J gene lost 6 bases, with 17 bases spanning the gap. This CDR3 comprises 15 residues. The CDR3: CASSADRGSGNEQFF. CDR3 DNA: TGTGCCAGCAGCGCTGACCGGGGCTCAGGCAATGAGCAGTTCTTC.

Many counts were recorded for this clonotype. The chain has TRBV5-1 and TRBJ2-7; D is unclear. Trimming stripped 2 bases from V and 2 bases from J, with 8 bases between. The CDR3 runs 13 residues. Germline V lookup: CDR1 SGHRS, CDR2 YFSETQ. Written as DNA, the CDR3 is TGCGCCAGCAGCTTAAGAGCCACCTACGAGCAGTACTTC. Translated, it gives CASSLRATYEQYF.

This clonotype was found many times. The chain couples TRBV18 to TRBJ1-1; unclear D gene. Germline V gives CDR1 KGHSH, CDR2 LQKENI. V lost 5 bases and J 0 bases, leaving 16 bases between the germline ends. The CDR3 is made up of 16 amino acids. The CDR3: CASSNGLTKMNTEAFF. The CDR3 DNA is TGTGCCAGCTCAAACGGCCTAACGAAAATGAACACTGAAGCTTTCTTT.

This clonotype appeared a few times. The V and J genes are TRBV7-2 and TRBJ2-7, with 14 bases fitting TRBD2. The CDR3 has 15 amino acids. V lost 5 bases and J lost 2; bases outside the gene matches: 2. Germline CDR1 is SGHTA and CDR2 is FQGNSA. The CDR3: CASSQTSGRAYEQYF. The CDR3 nucleotides read TGTGCCAGCAGCCAGACTAGCGGGAGGGCCTACGAGCAGTACTTC.

This clonotype has a count of ten or more. This chain joins TRBV5-1 and TRBJ2-5; TRBD2 might be the D (6 bases). V lost 4 bases and J lost 2, with 15 bases in between. This CDR3 spans 15 amino acids. From germline, CDR1 is SGHRS and CDR2 YFSETQ. CDR3 loop: CASSLPGDTQETQYF. The DNA of the CDR3 is TGCGCCAGCAGCCTACCGGGAGATACGCAAGAGACCCAGTACTTC.

This clonotype was detected ten times or more. DNA for the CDR3: TGTGCCAGCAGTTCCAGGACTAGCGACTCACGCTCCTACAATGAGCAGTTCTTC. This gives the protein CASSSRTSDSRSYNEQFF. V usage is TRBV6-2 or TRBV6-3 and J usage is TRBJ2-1; the match to TRBD2 covers 9 bases. The V segment lost 4 bases and the J segment 0 bases; nucleotides outside the gene matches: 10. The CDR3 consists of 18 residues. The germline V gene encodes CDR1 MNHEY and CDR2 SVGEGT.

The V and J genes are TRBV19 and TRBJ1-1; 10 nucleotides align to TRBD1. Germline CDR1 LNHDA, CDR2 SQIVND (reference sequence). V shed 6 bases, J shed 1 base, and the junction held 8 bases outside the gene matches. The CDR3 is made up of 16 amino acids. Here the CDR3 reads CASSLDRGASNTEAFF. The DNA for the CDR3 is TGTGCCAGTAGCCTGGACAGGGGGGCGTCGAACACTGAAGCTTTCTTT.

This clonotype was seen only a few times. The chain links TRBV20-1 to TRBJ2-7, with 7 bases that match TRBD2. The germline gives CDR1 DFQATT, CDR2 SNEGSKA (reference sequence). The V gene end was trimmed by 6 bases and the J gene end by 4 bases; junction bases not matched to a gene: 15. This CDR3 region has 15 residues. The CDR3 bases are TGCAGTGCAAGGGAGGAGGCGGGAGAGATATACGAGCAGTACTTC. It is translated as CSAREEAGEIYEQYF.

The chain couples TRBV4-1 to TRBJ2-1; 8 nucleotides align to TRBD1. The trim removed 0 bases at V and 4 bases at J, leaving 2 bases unmatched. The CDR3 totals 15 residues. The V gene's germline CDR1 is MGHRA and CDR2 YSYEKL. CDR3: CASSQEGDRYNEQFF. CDR3 in DNA: TGCGCCAGCAGCCAAGAGGGGGACAGGTACAATGAGCAGTTCTTC.

Turning to this clonotype: One junction end disagrees with the germline gene, perhaps due to a read error. The chain is built from TRBV20-1 and TRBJ2-1; 9 bases are shared with TRBD2. The CDR3 sequence is 20 residues long. CDR1 is DFQATT and CDR2 is SNEGSKA in the germline V gene (reference sequence). The CDR3: CGARDASGEFSFRSYNEQFF. The CDR3 region has the DNA TGCGGTGCTAGAGATGCTAGCGGGGAGTTTTCCTTTCGCTCCTACAATGAGCAGTTCTTC.

This clonotype was seen many times. This chain joins TRBV12-3 or TRBV12-4 and TRBJ2-7; 7 nucleotides line up with TRBD2. Trimming cost V 4 bases and J 3 bases; bases outside gene matches: 6. CDR3 length: 14 amino acids. CDR3 in DNA: TGTGCCAGCAGTTATTCGGGCGGGAGCTACGAGCAGTACTTC. Encoded protein: CASSYSGGSYEQYF.

This clonotype was observed at least ten times. The rearrangement joins TRBV5-5 to TRBJ2-3; TRBD2 is a possible D gene (5 bases). CDR1 is SGHKS and CDR2 is YYEKEE in the germline V gene (reference sequence). The CDR3 runs 15 residues. Trimming took 6 bases from V and 5 from J, leaving 19 bases between them. This CDR3 reads CASKDVLVSGDTQYF. CDR3 in DNA: TGTGCCAGCAAAGACGTACTAGTTTCAGGAGATACGCAGTATTTT.

This clonotype came up many times. The CDR3 loop reads CASRLMSGYTF. The CDR3 DNA reads TGTGCCAGCAGACTAATGAGTGGCTACACCTTC. The chain employs TRBV12-3 or TRBV12-4 and TRBJ1-2, with D unresolved. The CDR3 spans 11 residues. Between the trimmed V and J ends, which lost 6 bases and 7 bases, there was a span of 9 bases.

This clonotype was found many times. This chain links TRBV5-1 with TRBJ1-1; the match to TRBD1 covers 7 bases. J lost 3 bases, V lost 4 bases, and 3 bases had no gene match. The germline V gene encodes CDR1 SGHRS and CDR2 YFSETQ. CDR3 size: 13 residues. CDR3 coding DNA: TGCGCCAGCAGCGGACAGGTCGACACTGAAGCTTTCTTT. This encodes CASSGQVDTEAFF.

As for this clonotype: A much more abundant neighbour one base away suggests this may be a read error. The chain links TRBV5-6 to TRBJ2-5; the match to TRBD2 covers 7 bases. Germline values: CDR1 SGHDT, CDR2 YYEEEE. This CDR3 spans 16 amino acids. CDR3 protein: CASSLFRGVPKEAQYF. Written as DNA, the CDR3 is TGTGCCAGCAGCTTGTTTCGGGGGGTACCCAAAGAGGCCCAGTACTTC. The full variable domain, with the rest looked up from reference TRBV5-6 and TRBJ2-5, is DAGVTQSPTHLIKTRGQQVTLRCSPKSGHDTVSWYQQALGQGPQFIFQYYEEEERQRGNFPDRFSGHQFPNYSSELNVNALLLGDSALYLCASSLFRGVPKEAQYFGPGTRLLVL.

This clonotype was counted many times. The chain combines TRBV29-1 with TRBJ2-7, with D possibly being TRBD1 (5 bases). The germline CDR1 and CDR2 sequences are SQVTM and ANQGSEA. CDR3 length: 13 amino acids. Trimming removed 7 bases at V and 2 bases at J, with 15 bases between. This CDR3 is CSALRQGTYEQYF. CDR3 nucleotide sequence: TGCAGCGCCTTAAGGCAGGGAACCTACGAGCAGTACTTC.

The rearrangement joins TRBV5-1 to TRBJ1-1; 9 positions match TRBD1. V shed 3 bases and J 1 base; nucleotides not matched to a gene: 13. This CDR3 has 18 amino acids. Germline V gene sequence: CDR1 SGHRS, CDR2 YFSETQ. CDR3 sequence: CASSYLRDRERTNTEAFF. CDR3 DNA sequence: TGCGCCAGCAGCTACCTAAGGGACAGGGAGAGAACGAACACTGAAGCTTTCTTT.

At least ten counts were recorded for this clonotype. The junction and the germline gene differ at one end; a read error may be behind it. J is TRBJ2-5 and V is TRBV12-3 or TRBV12-4; TRBD1 or TRBD2 may be the D gene (5 bases each). The CDR3 runs to 13 residues. CDR3 sequence (DNA): TGCGCCAGCAGCTTGGGGGAACAAGAGACCCAGTACTTC. Its translation is CASSLGEQETQYF.

This clonotype was detected only a few times. CDR3 sequence reads: CASSPPPLGGPQHF. The CDR3 region has the DNA TGTGCCAGCAGCCCACCCCCCCTTGGGGGGCCCCAGCATTTT. V and J are TRBV12-3 or TRBV12-4 and TRBJ1-5, with D tentatively TRBD1 (5 bases). This CDR3 spans 14 amino acids. The germline V and J ends were trimmed by 6 bases and 9 bases, with 18 bases remaining between them.

This clonotype has at least ten counts. The rearrangement uses TRBV5-5 and TRBJ1-4; D unresolved. Trimming cost V 2 bases and J 2 bases, with 10 bases left between them. The germline gives CDR1 SGHKS, CDR2 YYEKEE (reference sequence). This CDR3 is built from 15 residues. The CDR3 loop is CASSLGIGTNEKLFF. The DNA for the CDR3 is TGTGCCAGCAGCTTAGGGATAGGTACTAATGAAAAACTGTTTTTT.

This clonotype was observed a single time. The CDR3 is CASSEEGQGGNEQFF. As DNA, the CDR3 is TGTGCCAGCAGTGAAGAAGGACAGGGGGGTAATGAGCAGTTCTTC. This chain links TRBV2 with TRBJ2-1; TRBD1 matches 10 bases. The CDR3 consists of 15 residues. The V segment lost 1 base and the J segment 7 bases; nucleotides outside the gene matches: 4. From germline, CDR1 is SNHLY and CDR2 FYNNEI.

This clonotype was counted at least ten times. The rearrangement links TRBV20-1 to TRBJ2-1; 10 bases agree with TRBD2. The CDR3 spans 17 residues. After removal of 2 bases from V and 9 bases from J, the junction contained 16 bases not matched to a gene. Germline lookup yields CDR1 DFQATT and CDR2 SNEGSKA (reference sequence). CDR3 loop: CSARSLPGTSESGEQFF. The CDR3 DNA follows: TGCAGTGCTAGATCGCTACCCGGGACTAGCGAGTCGGGTGAGCAGTTCTTC.